This T cell receptor (beta chain) was recovered during a study of T cells in Graves' hyperthyroidism and ophthalmopathy (dated by TCRdb to the late 2010s). Describing the broader study: Peripheral blood was collected at initial diagnosis, before any treatment. To identify distinguishing TCR V-J signatures, a discovery cohort of roughly 100 patients was used, comprising 43 with Graves' ophthalmopathy and around 60 with stable Graves' hyperthyroidism. Prospective prediction of ophthalmopathy was tested in an independent validation cohort consisting of about 20 hyperthyroidism patients and some 15 patients who later progressed to ophthalmopathy. For training and testing, the roughly 97 patients in the discovery cohort were randomly divided in a 7:3 ratio. The study also compared thyroid tissue and blood T-cell repertoires from more than five Graves' hyperthyroidism patients. Following sampling, methimazole starting at 30 mg daily was given to hyperthyroidism patients, and high-dose intravenous methylprednisolone was given to ophthalmopathy patients. The paper reports TCR Vbeta CDR3 sequencing of roughly 140 peripheral blood samples: fewer than 50 ophthalmopathy, fewer than 85 hyperthyroidism and around 17 progressor patients.

Here is what the overall study found, with its caveats: Most expanded thyroid clonotypes (frequency above 0.001) were also detected in blood, suggesting blood repertoires may reflect thyroid immune responses. In validation, the model predicted progression to ophthalmopathy with 55% to 71% sensitivity and over 72% specificity, a median of about 6.7 months before onset. In cross-validation, a model built on a 13 V-J signature told ophthalmopathy apart from stable hyperthyroidism with about 90% sensitivity and around 81% specificity, and in testing the same model reached 80%/75%. Sample size was not statistically predetermined, and investigators were not blinded to group allocation.

The TCR beta CDR3 regions were amplified from the RNA transcripts. The first round of RT-PCR for the TCR CDR3 was performed with the HTBI primer set and the Qiagen OneStep RT-PCR kit. Libraries were constructed in a second round of multiplex PCR, after which size selection and purification were carried out. Libraries were sequenced paired-end with 100 bp reads on an Illumina HiSeq2000. Under the source paper's analysis protocol: SOAPnuke was used to process the raw data, with reads discarded if the reads contained adapters or uncalled bases, had a mean Phred below 15, or lacked an exact constant-primer or identifier match. High-quality paired reads were merged with COPE v1.2.5, and unique nucleotide sequences were defined as clonotypes. MiTCR v1.1 was used to align the clonotypes against IMGT TRBV, TRBD and TRBJ reference segments. Only V-J combinations with frequency above 0.0001, covering roughly 99% of repertoires, were analysed. The TCS score was defined as F50 (clonal expansion) divided by E x V (chaos), with BLOSUM62-based TCRdist calculated between CDR3 peptides within each V-J. Welch's t-statistics and random forest reduced 500 to 550 V-J features to 10 to 15, which were used in a naive Bayes classifier (R e1071). The public sequencing data were trimmed at Q25 with fastp and processed into clonotypes with MiXCR by TCRdb, which kept only in-frame beta chains. All rows with the same CDR3 protein become a single entry with the most common DNA and genes. V and J calls and clone size were set by TCRdb, not the authors. The sample data list about 410,000 distinct CDR3 sequences, and about 14% of these were observed just once. 15% to 20% of the sample is held by the ten biggest clonotypes.

Many counts were recorded for this clonotype. No cognate antigen has been identified for it. Nothing much larger sits one base from this clone, and base qualities are not available. V is pruned by 3 bases and J by 5 bases, leaving 7 bases of the junction without a gene match. Per the germline V gene (reference sequence), DFQATT is the CDR1 and SNEGSKA is the CDR2. There are 14 amino acids in the CDR3, from cysteine to phenylalanine inclusive. Left in the record is the CDR3 DNA by itself, 42 bases read in frame from the first base. Ophthalmopathy patients had moderately to severely active disease, with a Clinical Activity Score of 3 or more, a NOSPECS grade of 4 or more, and a disease duration of less than 3 months. Any patient with an uncontrolled infection, another autoimmune disease, pregnancy or lactation was excluded. Diagnoses were based on clinical symptoms, serum thyroxine and TRAb, thyroid ultrasound and orbital computed tomography. PBMCs were isolated from approximately 10 ml of fresh peripheral blood by Ficoll-Paque density gradient centrifugation. Total RNA was extracted with Trizol reagent, and quality was checked on an Agilent 2100 Bioanalyzer.

This sequence was found in a woman aged 25 to 39 with Graves' ophthalmopathy. The receptor chain draws on TRBV20-1 and TRBJ2-1, with 7 bases matching TRBD2. Input material: blood. The DNA sequence is TGCAGTGCTAGGCGGGGGAGTAGGAACAATGAGCAGTTCTTC. Its protein is CSARRGSRNNEQFF.